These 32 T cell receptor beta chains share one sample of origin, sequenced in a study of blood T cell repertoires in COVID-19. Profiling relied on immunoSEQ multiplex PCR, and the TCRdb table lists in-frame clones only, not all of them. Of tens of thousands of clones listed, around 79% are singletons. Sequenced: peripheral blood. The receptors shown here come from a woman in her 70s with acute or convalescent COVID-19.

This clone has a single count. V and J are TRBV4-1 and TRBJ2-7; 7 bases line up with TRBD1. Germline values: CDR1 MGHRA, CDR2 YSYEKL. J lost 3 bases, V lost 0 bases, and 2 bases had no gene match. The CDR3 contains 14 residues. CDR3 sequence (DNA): TGCGCCAGCAGCCAAGAGGGACAGCACTACGAGCAGTACTTC. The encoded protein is CASSQEGQHYEQYF.

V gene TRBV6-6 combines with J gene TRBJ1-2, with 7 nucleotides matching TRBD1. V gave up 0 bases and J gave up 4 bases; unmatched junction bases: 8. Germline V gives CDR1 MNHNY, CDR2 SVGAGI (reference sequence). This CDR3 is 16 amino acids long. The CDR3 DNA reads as TGTGCCAGCAGTTACTCGATGGGCAGGGGGATCTATGGCTACACCTTC. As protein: CASSYSMGRGIYGYTF.

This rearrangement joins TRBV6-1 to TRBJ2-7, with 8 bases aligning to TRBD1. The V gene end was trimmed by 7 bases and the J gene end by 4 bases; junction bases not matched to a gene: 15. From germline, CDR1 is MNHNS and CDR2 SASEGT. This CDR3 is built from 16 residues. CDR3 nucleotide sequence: TGTGCCAGCACTGAGTCCGGGACAGGTGGGATATACGAGCAGTACTTC. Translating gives CASTESGTGGIYEQYF.

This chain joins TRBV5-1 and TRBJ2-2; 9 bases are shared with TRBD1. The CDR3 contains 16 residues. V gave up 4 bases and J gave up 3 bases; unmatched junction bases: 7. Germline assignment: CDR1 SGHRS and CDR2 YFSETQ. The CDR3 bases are TGCGCCAGCAGCCGTCTGACAGGGGGGGACACCGGGGAGCTGTTTTTT. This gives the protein CASSRLTGGDTGELFF.

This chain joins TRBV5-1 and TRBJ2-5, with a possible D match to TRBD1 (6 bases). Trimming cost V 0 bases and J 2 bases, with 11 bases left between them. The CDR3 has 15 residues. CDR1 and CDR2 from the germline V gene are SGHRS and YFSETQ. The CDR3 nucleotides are TGCGCCAGCAGCTTGGTAACAGGGCAACAAGAGACCCAGTACTTC. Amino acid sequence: CASSLVTGQQETQYF.

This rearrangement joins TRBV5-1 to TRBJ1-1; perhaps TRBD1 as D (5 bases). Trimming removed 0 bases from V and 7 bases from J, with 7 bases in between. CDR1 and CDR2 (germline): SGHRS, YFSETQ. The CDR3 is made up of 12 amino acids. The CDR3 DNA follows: TGCGCCAGCAGCTTGGGGGGCAATGAAGCTTTCTTT. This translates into CASSLGGNEAFF. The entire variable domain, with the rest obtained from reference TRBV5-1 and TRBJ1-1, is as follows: KAGVTQTPRYLIKTRGQQVTLSCSPISGHRSVSWYQQTPGQGLQFLFEYFSETQRNKGNFPGRFSGRQFSNSRSEMNVSTLELGDSALYLCASSLGGNEAFFGQGTRLTVV.

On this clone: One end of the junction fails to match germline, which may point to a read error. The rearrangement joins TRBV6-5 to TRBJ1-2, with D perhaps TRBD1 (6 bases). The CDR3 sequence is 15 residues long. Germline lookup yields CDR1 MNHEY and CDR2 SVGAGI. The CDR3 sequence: CASKGGTGGNYGYTF. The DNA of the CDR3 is TGTGCGAGCAAAGGGGGAACCGGCGGGAACTATGGCTACACCTTC.

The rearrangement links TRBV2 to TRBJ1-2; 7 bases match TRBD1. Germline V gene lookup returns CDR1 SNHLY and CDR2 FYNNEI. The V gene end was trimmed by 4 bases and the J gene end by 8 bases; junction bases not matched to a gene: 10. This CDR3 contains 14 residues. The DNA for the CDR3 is TGTGCCAGCAGTGGGACAGGCGTAATTGACGGCTACACCTTC. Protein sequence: CASSGTGVIDGYTF.

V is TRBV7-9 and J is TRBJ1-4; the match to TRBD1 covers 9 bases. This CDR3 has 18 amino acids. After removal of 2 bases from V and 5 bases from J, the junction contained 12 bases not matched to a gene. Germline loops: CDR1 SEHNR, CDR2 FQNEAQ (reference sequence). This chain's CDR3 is CASSLRAGTGSGNEKLFF. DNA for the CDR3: TGTGCCAGCAGCTTACGGGCCGGGACAGGGTCAGGAAATGAAAAACTGTTTTTT.

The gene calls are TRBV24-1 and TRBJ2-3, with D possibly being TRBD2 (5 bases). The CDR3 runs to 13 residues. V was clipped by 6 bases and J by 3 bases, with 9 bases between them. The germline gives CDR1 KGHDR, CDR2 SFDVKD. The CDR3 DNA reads TGTGCCACCAGTTTAGCGTTAACAGATACGCAGTATTTT. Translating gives CATSLALTDTQYF.

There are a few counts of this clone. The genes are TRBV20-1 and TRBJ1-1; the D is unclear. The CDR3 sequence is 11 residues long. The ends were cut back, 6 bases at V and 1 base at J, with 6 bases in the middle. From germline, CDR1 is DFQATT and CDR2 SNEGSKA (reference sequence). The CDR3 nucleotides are TGCAGTGCCCAACAGAACACTGAAGCTTTCTTT. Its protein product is CSAQQNTEAFF.

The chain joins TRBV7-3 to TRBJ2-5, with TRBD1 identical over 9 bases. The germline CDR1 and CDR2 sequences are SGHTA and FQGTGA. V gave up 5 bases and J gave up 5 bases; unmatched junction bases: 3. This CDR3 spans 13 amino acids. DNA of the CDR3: TGTGCCAGCAGCCAAGGACAGGGGGAGACCCAGTACTTC. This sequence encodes CASSQGQGETQYF.

The DNA of the CDR3 is TGTGCCAGTAGTATATCTGGGGGGGACTATGGCTACACCTTC. Translating gives CASSISGGDYGYTF. The chain joins TRBV19 to TRBJ1-2; D possibly corresponds to TRBD1 (5 bases). Germline V gene sequence: CDR1 LNHDA, CDR2 SQIVND (reference sequence). The CDR3 length is 14 residues. Deletions cut 2 bases from V and 3 bases from J, with 10 bases between. The full variable domain, in which reference TRBV19 and TRBJ1-2 provide the parts outside the CDR3, is DGGITQSPKYLFRKEGQNVTLSCEQNLNHDAMYWYRQDPGQGLRLIYYSQIVNDFQKGDIAEGYSVSREKKESFPLTVTSAQKNPTAFYLCASSISGGDYGYTFGSGTRLTVV.

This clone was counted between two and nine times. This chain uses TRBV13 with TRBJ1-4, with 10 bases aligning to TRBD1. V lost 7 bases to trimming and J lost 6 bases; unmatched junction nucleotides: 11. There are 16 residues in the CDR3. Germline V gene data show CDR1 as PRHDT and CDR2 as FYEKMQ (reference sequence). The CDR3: CASTGTGEGLDEKLFF. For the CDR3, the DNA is TGTGCCAGCACTGGGACAGGGGAGGGTTTGGATGAAAAACTGTTTTTT.

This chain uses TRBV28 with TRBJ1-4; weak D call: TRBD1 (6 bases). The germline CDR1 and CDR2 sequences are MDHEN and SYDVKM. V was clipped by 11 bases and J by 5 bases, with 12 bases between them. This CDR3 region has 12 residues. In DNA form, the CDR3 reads TGTGCCTCGTTCACAGGGAATGAAAAACTGTTTTTT. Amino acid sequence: CASFTGNEKLFF.

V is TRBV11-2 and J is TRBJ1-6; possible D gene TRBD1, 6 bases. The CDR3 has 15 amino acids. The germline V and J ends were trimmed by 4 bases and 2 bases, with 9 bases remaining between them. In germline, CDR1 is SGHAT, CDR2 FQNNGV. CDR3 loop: CASSSRDTYNSPLHF. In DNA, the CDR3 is TGTGCCAGCAGCTCAAGGGACACCTATAATTCACCCCTCCACTTT. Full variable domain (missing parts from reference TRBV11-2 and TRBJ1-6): EAGVAQSPRYKIIEKRQSVAFWCNPISGHATLYWYQQILGQGPKLLIQFQNNGVVDDSQLPKDRFSAERLKGVDSTLKIQPAKLEDSAVYLCASSSRDTYNSPLHFGNGTRLTVT.

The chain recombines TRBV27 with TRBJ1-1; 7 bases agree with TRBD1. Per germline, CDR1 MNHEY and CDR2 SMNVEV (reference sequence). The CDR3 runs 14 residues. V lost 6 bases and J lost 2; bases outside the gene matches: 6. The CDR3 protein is CASRFRQGNTEAFF. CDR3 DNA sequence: TGTGCCAGCAGATTTAGACAGGGAAACACTGAAGCTTTCTTT.

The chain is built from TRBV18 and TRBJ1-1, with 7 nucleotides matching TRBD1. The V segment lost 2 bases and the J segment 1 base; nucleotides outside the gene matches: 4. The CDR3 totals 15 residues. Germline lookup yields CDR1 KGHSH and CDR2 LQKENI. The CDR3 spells CASSPTNRGNTEAFF. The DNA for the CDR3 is TGTGCCAGCTCACCAACTAACAGGGGGAACACTGAAGCTTTCTTT.

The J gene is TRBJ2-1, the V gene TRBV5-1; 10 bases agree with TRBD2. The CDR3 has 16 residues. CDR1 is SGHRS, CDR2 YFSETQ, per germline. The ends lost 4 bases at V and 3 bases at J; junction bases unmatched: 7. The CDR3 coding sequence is TGCGCCAGCAGCCCTTCTAGCGGGGGCCTCTACAATGAGCAGTTCTTC. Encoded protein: CASSPSSGGLYNEQFF.

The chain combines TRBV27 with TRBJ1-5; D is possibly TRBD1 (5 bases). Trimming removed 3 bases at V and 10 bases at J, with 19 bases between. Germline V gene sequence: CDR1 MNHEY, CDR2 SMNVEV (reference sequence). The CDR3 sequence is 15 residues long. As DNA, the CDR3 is TGTGCCAGCAGTTTGGCAGGGTCGAGATTAGAACCCCAGCATTTT. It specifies CASSLAGSRLEPQHF.

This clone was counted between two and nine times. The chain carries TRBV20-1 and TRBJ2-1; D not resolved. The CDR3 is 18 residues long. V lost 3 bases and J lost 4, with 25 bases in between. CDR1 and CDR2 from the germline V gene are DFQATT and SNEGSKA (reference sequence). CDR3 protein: CSASRSSTPASQYNEQFF. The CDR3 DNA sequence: TGCAGTGCTAGTAGGTCTAGTACCCCGGCGTCCCAATACAATGAGCAGTTCTTC.

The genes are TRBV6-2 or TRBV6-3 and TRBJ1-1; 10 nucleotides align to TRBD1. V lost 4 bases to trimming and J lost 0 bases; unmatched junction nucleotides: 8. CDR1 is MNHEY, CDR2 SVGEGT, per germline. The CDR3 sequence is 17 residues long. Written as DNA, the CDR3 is TGTGCCAGCAGTTTGTGGACAGGGGGTCAAATGAACACTGAAGCTTTCTTT. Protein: CASSLWTGGQMNTEAFF.

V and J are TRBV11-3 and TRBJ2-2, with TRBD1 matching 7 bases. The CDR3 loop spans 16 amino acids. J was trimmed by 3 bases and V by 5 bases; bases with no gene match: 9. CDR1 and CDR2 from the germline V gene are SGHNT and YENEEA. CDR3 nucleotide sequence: TGTGCCAGCAGCCTCGATGAAGGGACAGACACCGGGGAGCTGTTTTTT. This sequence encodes CASSLDEGTDTGELFF.

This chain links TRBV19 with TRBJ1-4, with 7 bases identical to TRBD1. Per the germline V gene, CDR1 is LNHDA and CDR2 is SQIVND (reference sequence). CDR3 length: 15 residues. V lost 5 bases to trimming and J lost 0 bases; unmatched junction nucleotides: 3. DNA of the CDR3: TGTGCCAGTAGTCCAGACAGGGCAACTAATGAAAAACTGTTTTTT. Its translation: CASSPDRATNEKLFF.

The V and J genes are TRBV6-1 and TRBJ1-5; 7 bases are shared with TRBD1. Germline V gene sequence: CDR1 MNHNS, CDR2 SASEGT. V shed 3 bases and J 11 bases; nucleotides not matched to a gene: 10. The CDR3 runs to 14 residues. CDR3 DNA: TGTGCCAGCAGTGAGGACAGGTCCCCTTGGACCCAGCATTTT. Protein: CASSEDRSPWTQHF.

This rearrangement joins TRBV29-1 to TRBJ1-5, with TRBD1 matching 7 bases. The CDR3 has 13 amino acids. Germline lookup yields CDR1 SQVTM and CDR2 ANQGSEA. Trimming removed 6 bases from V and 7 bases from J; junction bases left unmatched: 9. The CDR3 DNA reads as TGCAGCGTATCTACAGGGGAAGGACAGCCCCAGCATTTT. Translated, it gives CSVSTGEGQPQHF.

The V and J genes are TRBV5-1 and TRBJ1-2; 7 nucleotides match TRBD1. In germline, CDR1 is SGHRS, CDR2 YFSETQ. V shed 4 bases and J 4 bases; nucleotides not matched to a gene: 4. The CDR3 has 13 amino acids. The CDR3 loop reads CASSTTGTYGYTF. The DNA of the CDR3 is TGCGCCAGCAGCACGACAGGGACCTATGGCTACACCTTC.

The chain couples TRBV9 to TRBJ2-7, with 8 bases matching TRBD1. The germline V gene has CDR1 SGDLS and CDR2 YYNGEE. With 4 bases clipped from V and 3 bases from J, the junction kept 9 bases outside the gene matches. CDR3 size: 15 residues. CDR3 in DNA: TGTGCCAGCAGCCCCGTGGGGGACAGGTTCTACGAGCAGTACTTC. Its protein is CASSPVGDRFYEQYF.

The CDR3 sequence: CASRLGPQQPQTDEQYF. In DNA form, the CDR3 reads TGTGCAAGTCGCTTAGGTCCACAACAACCGCAAACAGACGAGCAGTACTTC. The chain combines TRBV12-2 with TRBJ2-7; the table's D call TRBD1 went unverified against the DNA. TRBV12-2 is tagged as a pseudogene. CDR3 length: 17 residues.

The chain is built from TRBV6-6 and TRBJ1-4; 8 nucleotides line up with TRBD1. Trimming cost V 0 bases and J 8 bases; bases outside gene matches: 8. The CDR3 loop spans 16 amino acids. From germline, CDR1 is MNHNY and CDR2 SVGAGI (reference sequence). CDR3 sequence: CASSYSIGTGGEKLFF. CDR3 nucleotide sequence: TGTGCCAGCAGTTACTCGATAGGGACAGGAGGAGAAAAACTGTTTTTT.

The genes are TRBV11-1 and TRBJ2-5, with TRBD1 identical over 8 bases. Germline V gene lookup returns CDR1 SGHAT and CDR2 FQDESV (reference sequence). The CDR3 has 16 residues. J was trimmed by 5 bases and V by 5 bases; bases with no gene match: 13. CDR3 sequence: CASSLDPDRESETQYF. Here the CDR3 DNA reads TGTGCCAGCAGCCTTGACCCGGACAGGGAGTCGGAGACCCAGTACTTC.

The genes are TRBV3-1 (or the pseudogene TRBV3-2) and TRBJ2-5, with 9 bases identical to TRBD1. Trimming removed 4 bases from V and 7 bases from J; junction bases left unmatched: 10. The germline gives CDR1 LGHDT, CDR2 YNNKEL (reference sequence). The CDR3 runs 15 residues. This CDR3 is CASSPGTGIRRTQYF. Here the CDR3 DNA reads TGTGCCAGCAGCCCTGGGACAGGGATAAGAAGGACCCAGTACTTC.